These 28 T cell receptor beta chains were sequenced from one sample in a study of response to subunit inactivated influenza vaccine. TCRdb reanalysed the RT-PCR reads using MiXCR and keeps one entry per CDR3 protein. The repertoire holds about 160,000 distinct CDR3 sequences, with 11% as singletons. Here the sequenced sample was non-naive T cells sorted from PBMCs, taken more than 35 days after vaccination. The receptors were gathered from a man in his forties or fifties who received an inactivated influenza vaccine.

The V and J genes are TRBV10-3 and TRBJ1-1; D is perhaps TRBD1 (5 bases). V lost 10 bases to trimming and J lost 3 bases, with 12 bases between them. CDR1 ENHRY and CDR2 SYGVKD come from the germline V gene. The CDR3 runs to 12 residues. CDR3 sequence (DNA): TGTGCCACCACCGACAGCTACACTGAAGCTTTCTTT. Translated, it gives CATTDSYTEAFF.

J is TRBJ2-3 and V is TRBV28; 13 bases agree with TRBD2. The CDR3 length is 13 residues. Germline V CDR1 and CDR2: MDHEN, SYDVKM. Trimming at V came to 6 bases and at J to 10 bases, leaving 4 bases not matched to a gene. The CDR3 DNA follows: TGTGCCAGCAGACTAGCGGGGGGGCTTGCGCAGTATTTT. This sequence encodes CASRLAGGLAQYF. Full variable domain (missing parts from reference TRBV28 and TRBJ2-3): DVKVTQSSRYLVKRTGEKVFLECVQDMDHENMFWYRQDPGLGLRLIYFSYDVKMKEKGDIPEGYSVSREKKERFSLILESASTNQTSMYLCASRLAGGLAQYFGPGTRLTVL.

The table lists this clonotype with a few counts. The rearrangement links TRBV11-2 to TRBJ2-1; D perhaps matches TRBD2 (6 bases). Trimming cost V 4 bases and J 3 bases, with 19 bases left between them. Per germline, CDR1 SGHAT and CDR2 FQNNGV. The CDR3 extends over 17 amino acids. CDR3 bases: TGTGCCAGCAGCTCCATTCTAGGGAGCGGGTACTACAATGAGCAGTTCTTC. It encodes CASSSILGSGYYNEQFF.

This clonotype was found many times. The genes are TRBV6-1 and TRBJ2-1; D is undetermined. The V gene's germline CDR1 is MNHNS and CDR2 SASEGT. The CDR3 spans 14 residues. The germline V and J ends were trimmed by 2 bases and 8 bases, with 13 bases remaining between them. The CDR3 sequence is CASSEQSGPYEQFF. The CDR3 region has the DNA TGTGCCAGCAGTGAACAGTCCGGGCCCTATGAGCAGTTCTTC.

This clonotype turned up a few times. The V and J genes are TRBV9 and TRBJ1-2; 7 positions agree with TRBD1. The CDR3 has 15 residues. Germline CDR1 and CDR2: SGDLS and YYNGEE. Trimming removed 4 bases from V and 3 bases from J; junction bases left unmatched: 9. The CDR3 spells CASSPKGTDDYGYTF. DNA for the CDR3: TGTGCCAGCAGCCCAAAGGGGACAGACGACTATGGCTACACCTTC.

The rearrangement uses TRBV7-9 and TRBJ2-5; tentatively, D is TRBD2 (7 bases). There are 14 residues in the CDR3. V lost 0 bases, J lost 5 bases, and 10 bases lay in between. Germline CDR1 SEHNR, CDR2 FQNEAQ (reference sequence). The chain's CDR3 is CASSLAGGLETQYF. DNA of the CDR3: TGTGCCAGCAGCTTAGCGGGGGGGCTCGAGACCCAGTACTTC.

This CDR3 reads CASRMSPRDGYEQYF. CDR3 DNA sequence: TGCGCCAGCAGGATGTCCCCTCGGGACGGCTACGAGCAGTACTTC. This chain uses TRBV5-1 with TRBJ2-7, with D possibly being TRBD1 or TRBD2 (5 bases each). Deletions cut 5 bases from V and 3 bases from J, with 18 bases between. Germline V gene data show CDR1 as SGHRS and CDR2 as YFSETQ. This CDR3 has 15 residues.

This clonotype was counted between two and nine times. The chain joins TRBV20-1 to TRBJ1-1; D gene ambiguous. The CDR3 contains 14 residues. V was trimmed by 2 bases and J by 10 bases, leaving 20 bases between them. Germline V gene data show CDR1 as DFQATT and CDR2 as SNEGSKA (reference sequence). CDR3 amino acids: CSARPLDPALGAFF. CDR3 bases: TGCAGTGCTAGACCTTTGGACCCGGCACTTGGAGCTTTCTTT.

This clonotype was seen a handful of times. J is TRBJ2-5 and V is TRBV28; tentatively, D is TRBD2 (5 bases). This CDR3 has 15 amino acids. V was clipped by 5 bases and J by 0 bases, with 13 bases between them. The germline gives CDR1 MDHEN, CDR2 SYDVKM. The CDR3 protein is CASSQRSDYQETQYF. The CDR3 DNA reads TGTGCCAGCAGTCAAAGATCGGACTACCAAGAGACCCAGTACTTC.

The chain uses TRBV5-4 and TRBJ2-1; D is possibly TRBD1 (6 bases). Trimming removed 4 bases from V and 7 bases from J, with 12 bases in between. The CDR3 runs 13 residues. Germline CDR1 is SGHNT and CDR2 is YYREEE (reference sequence). This CDR3 reads CASSLPQGNEQFF. CDR3 nucleotide sequence: TGTGCCAGCAGCCTCCCACAGGGAAATGAGCAGTTCTTC.

The chain employs TRBV7-2 and TRBJ2-7; 7 bases align to TRBD1. This CDR3 comprises 14 residues. Germline loops: CDR1 SGHTA, CDR2 FQGNSA. The junction had 0 bases not matched to a gene; V was cut back by 1 base and J by 0 bases. Here the CDR3 DNA reads TGTGCCAGCAGCTTAGACAGGGGCTCCTACGAGCAGTACTTC. This gives the protein CASSLDRGSYEQYF. Based on the CDR3 plus reference TRBV7-2 and TRBJ2-7, the full variable domain is GAGVSQSPSNKVTEKGKDVELRCDPISGHTALYWYRQSLGQGLEFLIYFQGNSAPDKSGLPSDRFSAERTGGSVSTLTIQRTQQEDSAVYLCASSLDRGSYEQYFGPGTRLTVT.

The chain has TRBV19 and TRBJ2-1; TRBD2 aligns across 10 bases. Per the germline V gene, CDR1 is LNHDA and CDR2 is SQIVND (reference sequence). This CDR3 region has 17 residues. Losses at the gene ends were 9 bases for V and 1 base for J; bases not matched to a gene: 12. CDR3 sequence reads: CASSASGSRLSYNEQFF. The CDR3 nucleotides are TGTGCCAGCAGCGCTAGCGGGAGTAGGTTGTCCTACAATGAGCAGTTCTTC. The whole variable domain, filled in from reference TRBV19 and TRBJ2-1, reads DGGITQSPKYLFRKEGQNVTLSCEQNLNHDAMYWYRQDPGQGLRLIYYSQIVNDFQKGDIAEGYSVSREKKESFPLTVTSAQKNPTAFYLCASSASGSRLSYNEQFFGPGTRLTVL.

There are many counts of this clonotype. The chain links TRBV5-1 to TRBJ1-5; no reliable D call. V was cut by 4 bases and J by 6 bases, with 11 bases left in between. The CDR3 extends over 13 amino acids. Germline V gene data show CDR1 as SGHRS and CDR2 as YFSETQ. The CDR3 reads CASSDGLGQPQHF. The CDR3 coding sequence is TGCGCCAGCAGCGACGGCTTGGGTCAGCCCCAGCATTTT.

There are many counts of this clonotype. The V and J genes are TRBV29-1 and TRBJ1-6; perhaps TRBD1 as D (5 bases). Looked up from germline, CDR1 is SQVTM and CDR2 is ANQGSEA. The CDR3 spans 13 residues. The V end lost 4 bases, the J end lost 5 bases, and 9 bases lay between the germline ends. This CDR3 is CSVARENNSPLHF. Written as DNA, the CDR3 is TGCAGCGTTGCCAGGGAGAATAATTCACCCCTCCACTTT.

The chain employs TRBV7-8 and TRBJ2-4, with D perhaps matching TRBD1 or TRBD2 (5 bases each). This CDR3 has 17 amino acids. CDR1 is SGHVS and CDR2 is FQNEAQ in the germline V gene. The V end was cut by 5 bases, the J end by 0 bases, with 17 bases between. CDR3 protein: CASSLWQGEGAKNIQYF. DNA for the CDR3: TGTGCCAGCAGCCTTTGGCAGGGAGAAGGAGCCAAAAACATTCAGTACTTC.

The rearrangement joins TRBV20-1 to TRBJ1-2; D remains unclear. Germline CDR1 DFQATT, CDR2 SNEGSKA (reference sequence). This CDR3 spans 13 amino acids. The ends were cut back, 6 bases at V and 3 bases at J, with 14 bases in the middle. CDR3: CSASVETYYGYTF. The CDR3 bases are TGCAGTGCGTCTGTCGAGACCTACTATGGCTACACCTTC.

The genes are TRBV2 and TRBJ1-4; TRBD1 matches 11 bases. The CDR3 runs to 13 residues. Germline CDR1 and CDR2: SNHLY and FYNNEI. V dropped 5 bases and J dropped 15; count of bases not matched to a gene: 8. CDR3 in DNA: TGTGCCAGCAGTTCGGGGACAGGGGGAAGGATGTTTTTT. Translation gives CASSSGTGGRMFF. Drawing the rest from reference TRBV2 and TRBJ1-4, the complete variable domain is EPEVTQTPSHQVTQMGQEVILRCVPISNHLYFYWYRQILGQKVEFLVSFYNNEISEKSEIFDDQFSVERPDGSNFTLKIRSTKLEDSAMYFCASSSGTGGRMFFGSGTQLSVL.

This clonotype was recorded many times. The junction and the germline gene differ at one end; a read error may be behind it. V usage is TRBV12-3 or TRBV12-4 and J usage is TRBJ1-2; TRBD1 is a possible D gene (6 bases). This CDR3 spans 11 amino acids. CDR3 in DNA: TGTGCCAGCAGTATAGCACAGGGATACACCTTC. Amino acids: CASSIAQGYTF.

The sample holds many counts of this clonotype. The chain employs TRBV12-3 or TRBV12-4 and TRBJ1-2; possibly TRBD1 for D (5 bases). Trimming stripped 6 bases from V and 4 bases from J, with 15 bases between. This CDR3 is 14 amino acids long. The CDR3 DNA reads as TGTGCCAGCAGCGGTGGAGCAGGGTCCTATGGCTACACCTTC. As protein: CASSGGAGSYGYTF.

This clonotype has only a few counts. The chain combines TRBV4-3 with TRBJ2-1, with D perhaps matching TRBD1 (6 bases). CDR3 length equals 14 residues. The V end lost 3 bases, the J end lost 6 bases, and 12 bases lay between the germline ends. CDR1 and CDR2 from the germline V gene are LGHNA and YSLEER. The CDR3 coding sequence is TGCGCCAGCAGCCAGGGGGCTCGAGTCAATGAGCAGTTCTTC. This translates into CASSQGARVNEQFF.

This clonotype was counted between two and nine times. The chain uses TRBV7-9 and TRBJ1-1; D call uncertain. This CDR3 comprises 14 residues. The ends were cut back, 4 bases at V and 0 bases at J, with 9 bases in the middle. Germline CDR1 SEHNR, CDR2 FQNEAQ (reference sequence). Here the CDR3 DNA reads TGTGCCAGCAGCTCGCTCAGGATGAACACTGAAGCTTTCTTT. This encodes CASSSLRMNTEAFF.

CDR3 DNA: TGTGCCAGCAGCTTTTGGACTAGCGGGATAACAGATACGCAGTATTTT. As protein: CASSFWTSGITDTQYF. V usage is TRBV7-9 and J usage is TRBJ2-3; 12 bases map to TRBD2. This CDR3 has 16 amino acids. Germline CDR1 and CDR2: SEHNR and FQNEAQ (reference sequence). The trim removed 3 bases at V and 3 bases at J, leaving 4 bases unmatched.

The chain couples TRBV24-1 to TRBJ2-3, with D perhaps TRBD1 (6 bases). Germline CDR1 is KGHDR and CDR2 is SFDVKD. The V end lost 0 bases, the J end lost 7 bases, and 13 bases lay between the germline ends. This CDR3 spans 15 amino acids. The CDR3 region is CATSDLQGPGYTQYF. CDR3 sequence (DNA): TGTGCCACCAGTGATTTGCAGGGGCCCGGATATACGCAGTATTTT.

V and J are TRBV27 and TRBJ2-7, with TRBD1 matching 11 bases. CDR1 is MNHEY and CDR2 is SMNVEV in the germline V gene (reference sequence). Trimming cost V 2 bases and J 2 bases; bases outside gene matches: 2. The CDR3 has 15 residues. CDR3 loop: CASSLRDRGAYEQYF. CDR3 bases: TGTGCCAGCAGTTTAAGGGACAGGGGGGCCTACGAGCAGTACTTC.

This clonotype was picked up a small number of times. The rearrangement uses TRBV3-1 and TRBJ2-1; D might be TRBD1 (6 bases). Trimming pared 1 base from V and 3 bases from J, leaving 10 bases between. CDR1 is LGHDT and CDR2 is YNNKEL in the germline V gene (reference sequence). This CDR3 has 15 amino acids. The CDR3 is CASSQGQAYYNEQFF. In DNA, the CDR3 is TGTGCCAGCAGCCAAGGACAGGCCTACTACAATGAGCAGTTCTTC.

This clonotype was detected only a few times. DNA of the CDR3: TGTGCCAGCATCAGACAGAACACCGGGGAGCTGTTTTTT. It is translated as CASIRQNTGELFF. The chain has TRBV6-2 or TRBV6-3 and TRBJ2-2, with no clear D. Trimming stripped 7 bases from V and 1 base from J, with 7 bases between. Germline V gene data show CDR1 as MNHEY and CDR2 as SVGEGT. The CDR3 contains 13 residues.

This clonotype occurred a few times. The V call is TRBV14, the J call TRBJ2-1; D is perhaps TRBD1 (6 bases). Germline loops: CDR1 SGHDN, CDR2 FVKESK. V lost 1 base, J lost 7 bases, and 17 bases lay in between. The CDR3 is 16 amino acids. The CDR3 region has the DNA TGTGCCAGCAGCCAAGGAAGCACAGGGCATAGGAATGAGCAGTTCTTC. This codes for CASSQGSTGHRNEQFF.

This clonotype was seen repeatedly, ten times or more. The chain has TRBV7-2 and TRBJ2-7; 7 nucleotides line up with TRBD1. Germline values: CDR1 SGHTA, CDR2 FQGNSA. With V trimmed by 1 base and J by 5 bases, 2 bases remained unmatched. CDR3 length equals 13 residues. CDR3 amino acids: CASSLVTGNEQYF. The CDR3 DNA reads TGTGCCAGCAGCTTAGTGACAGGGAACGAGCAGTACTTC.